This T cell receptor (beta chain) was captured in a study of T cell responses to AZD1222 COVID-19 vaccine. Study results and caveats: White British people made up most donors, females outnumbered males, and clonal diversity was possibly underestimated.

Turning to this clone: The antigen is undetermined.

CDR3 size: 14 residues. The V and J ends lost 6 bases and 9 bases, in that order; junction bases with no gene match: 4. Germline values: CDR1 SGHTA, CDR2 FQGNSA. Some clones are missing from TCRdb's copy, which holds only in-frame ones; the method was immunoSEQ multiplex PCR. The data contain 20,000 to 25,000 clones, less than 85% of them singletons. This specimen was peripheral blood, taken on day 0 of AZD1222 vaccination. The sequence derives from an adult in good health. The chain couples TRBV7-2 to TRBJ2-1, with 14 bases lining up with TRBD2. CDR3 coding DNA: TGTGCCAGCAGGGGACTAGCGGGAGTTGGTGAGCAGTTCTTC. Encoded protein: CASRGLAGVGEQFF.